The 28 T cell receptor beta chains reported below all come from one sample, sequenced in a study of Graves' ophthalmopathy and Graves' hyperthyroidism. TCR beta CDR3 amplification used RNA transcripts. The workflow started with a first-round RT-PCR run with HTBI primers and then moved on to a second-round multiplex PCR. MiXCR, applied by TCRdb to the multiplex PCR reads, yields one record per CDR3 protein. The table has about 480,000 distinct CDR3 sequences, 13% to 15% seen once. Sequenced input: blood. These receptors were taken from a woman in her twenties or thirties with Graves' ophthalmopathy.

This clonotype showed up many times. This rearrangement joins TRBV30 to TRBJ1-2, with D hard to call. Germline values: CDR1 GTSNPN, CDR2 SVGIG (reference sequence). CDR3 size: 15 residues. V was clipped by 4 bases and J by 3 bases, with 18 bases between them. CDR3 in DNA: TGTGCCTGGATTCGAGATAGGGAAACCGACTATGGCTACACCTTC. Translated: CAWIRDRETDYGYTF.

V and J are TRBV2 and TRBJ1-1, with 7 bases lining up with TRBD1. This CDR3 region has 14 residues. Germline values: CDR1 SNHLY, CDR2 FYNNEI. V shed 2 bases, J shed 3 bases, and the junction held 3 bases outside the gene matches. In nucleotides, the CDR3 is TGTGCCAGCAGTGAAATCGGGACAGACACTGAAGCTTTCTTT. It is translated as CASSEIGTDTEAFF.

In its sample, this clonotype was seen many times. This chain connects TRBV20-1 to TRBJ2-4, with D possibly matching TRBD2 (5 bases). Trimming took off 1 base at V and 9 bases at J, with 10 bases between the two ends. Germline V gives CDR1 DFQATT, CDR2 SNEGSKA (reference sequence). The CDR3 runs 12 residues. This chain's CDR3 is CSARVASSIQYF. CDR3 in DNA: TGCAGTGCTAGAGTTGCTAGCAGCATTCAGTACTTC.

The chain employs TRBV25-1 and TRBJ1-2; the match to TRBD1 covers 8 bases. CDR3 length: 13 amino acids. Unmatched junction bases numbered 0, after V lost 6 bases and J lost 0 bases. The germline V gene encodes CDR1 MGHDK and CDR2 SYGVNS. The DNA for the CDR3 is TGTGCCAGCAGCAGGGGGCCTAACTATGGCTACACCTTC. Translation gives CASSRGPNYGYTF.

This clonotype has only a few counts. V gene TRBV25-1 combines with J gene TRBJ2-7, with 14 bases lining up with TRBD2. The CDR3 runs 18 residues. The J segment lost 3 bases and the V segment lost 5 bases, leaving 12 bases of the junction unmatched. Per germline, CDR1 MGHDK and CDR2 SYGVNS. CDR3 region: CASSSMTPGLAGVYEQYF. The CDR3 nucleotides are TGTGCCAGCAGTTCAATGACCCCGGGACTAGCGGGAGTCTACGAGCAGTACTTC.

This clonotype was counted many times. The chain has TRBV12-3 or TRBV12-4 and TRBJ1-5, with 9 bases matching TRBD1. The CDR3 length is 15 residues. J lost 3 bases, V lost 2 bases, and 2 bases had no gene match. CDR3 DNA sequence: TGTGCCAGCAGTTTAACAGGGGGCAACAATCAGCCCCAGCATTTT. The encoded protein is CASSLTGGNNQPQHF.

Remarks on this clonotype: The conserved closing phenylalanine or tryptophan is absent in this CDR3, likely reflecting a read error. The rearrangement links TRBV6-5 to TRBJ2-7; the match to TRBD2 covers 8 bases. The CDR3 covers 16 residues. Losses at the gene ends were 0 bases for V and 0 bases for J; bases not matched to a gene: 4. Germline CDR1 MNHEY, CDR2 SVGAGI. The CDR3 spells CASSYSASGSSYEQYL. DNA for the CDR3: TGTGCCAGCAGTTACTCGGCCAGCGGGAGCTCCTACGAGCAGTACTTG.

This clonotype has at least ten counts. The V and J genes are TRBV10-3 and TRBJ1-1; TRBD1 matches at 8 bases. The CDR3 extends over 16 amino acids. V lost 3 bases to trimming and J lost 4 bases; unmatched junction nucleotides: 10. Looked up from germline, CDR1 is ENHRY and CDR2 is SYGVKD. The CDR3 coding sequence is TGTGCCATCAGTGACCCTAGGGACAGGTCCCTCACTGAAGCTTTCTTT. Encoded protein: CAISDPRDRSLTEAFF.

Turning to this clonotype: A read error may be the cause here, since a much bigger clone is one base away. V and J are TRBV10-3 and TRBJ2-7; 9 bases match TRBD1. The V gene's germline CDR1 is ENHRY and CDR2 SYGVKD. This CDR3 is built from 17 residues. CDR3 amino acids: CAIKPGQGRSTEYEQCF. CDR3 bases: TGTGCCATCAAACCGGGACAGGGTCGTAGTACGGAGTACGAGCAGTGCTTC.

This clonotype has at least ten counts. This chain joins TRBV7-2 and TRBJ2-5; possible D gene TRBD2, 6 bases. This CDR3 has 14 amino acids. Germline assignment: CDR1 SGHTA and CDR2 FQGNSA. The V end was cut by 4 bases, the J end by 5 bases, with 14 bases between. Written as DNA, the CDR3 is TGTGCCAGCAGCTCCCGGACCCGGGGGGAGACCCAGTACTTC. Translating gives CASSSRTRGETQYF.

A word on this clonotype: A much larger clone differs by one base, so this may be a read error. The chain carries TRBV12-3 or TRBV12-4 and TRBJ2-7, with 7 bases lining up with TRBD1. V was clipped by 5 bases and J by 2 bases; unmatched bases: 6. The CDR3 covers 14 residues. CDR3 coding DNA: TGTGCCAGCAGTACCTGGGACAGCGCCTACGAGCAGTACTTC. Its translation is CASSTWDSAYEQYF.

This clonotype was counted ten times or more. The V call is TRBV7-3, the J call TRBJ1-1; tentatively, D is TRBD1 (5 bases). There are 14 residues in the CDR3. V lost 5 bases and J 5 bases, leaving 15 bases between the germline ends. The germline CDR1 and CDR2 sequences are SGHTA and FQGTGA. Here the CDR3 DNA reads TGTGCCAGCAGCCCGGGACTGAGCAGTACTGAAGCTTTCTTT. This translates into CASSPGLSSTEAFF.

The chain is built from TRBV11-2 and TRBJ2-3; 10 nucleotides align to TRBD1. V was pared by 4 bases and J by 0 bases, with 7 bases of the junction left unmatched. The germline CDR1 and CDR2 sequences are SGHAT and FQNNGV. CDR3 length: 17 amino acids. The chain's CDR3 is CASSSPAGQGSTDTQYF. The CDR3 DNA is TGTGCCAGCAGCTCCCCCGCGGGACAGGGGAGCACAGATACGCAGTATTTT.

This clonotype was seen at least ten times. The rearrangement links TRBV6-1 to TRBJ1-1; D remains unclear. Trimming cost V 8 bases and J 0 bases, with 10 bases left between them. CDR3 length: 13 amino acids. Germline V CDR1 and CDR2: MNHNS, SASEGT. CDR3 bases: TGTGCCAGCGATGTTGGGTTGAACACTGAAGCTTTCTTT. Protein sequence: CASDVGLNTEAFF.

In its sample, this clonotype was seen many times. The chain links TRBV7-2 to TRBJ1-6; D gene ambiguous. Trimming removed 4 bases at V and 2 bases at J, with 9 bases between. Germline V gene lookup returns CDR1 SGHTA and CDR2 FQGNSA. The CDR3 spans 15 residues. The DNA for the CDR3 is TGTGCCAGCAGCTCACGGAGGACCTATAATTCACCCCTCCACTTT. This codes for CASSSRRTYNSPLHF.

This clonotype has a count of ten or more. This chain connects TRBV6-5 to TRBJ1-1, with D possibly TRBD1 on 5 matching bases. Germline V lookup: CDR1 MNHEY, CDR2 SVGAGI. The V end was cut by 8 bases, the J end by 1 base, with 11 bases between. CDR3 length: 13 amino acids. The CDR3 DNA reads as TGTGCCAGCGGGGTGGGGCCGAACACTGAAGCTTTCTTT. Protein product: CASGVGPNTEAFF.

This clonotype was detected ten times or more. The genes are TRBV14 and TRBJ1-2; TRBD1 aligns across 9 bases. Losses at the gene ends were 6 bases for V and 7 bases for J; bases not matched to a gene: 3. Germline loops: CDR1 SGHDN, CDR2 FVKESK. The CDR3 consists of 12 residues. CDR3 sequence: CASRGTGLGYTF. The CDR3, as DNA: TGTGCCAGCAGAGGGACAGGGCTTGGCTACACCTTC.

This clonotype came up many times. The chain has TRBV15 and TRBJ1-1, with unresolved D. V gave up 8 bases and J gave up 1 base, with 11 bases separating them. The V gene's germline CDR1 is LNHNV and CDR2 YYDKDF (reference sequence). The CDR3 loop spans 13 amino acids. CDR3 coding DNA: TGTGCCACCCGGGCAGCGACGAACACTGAAGCTTTCTTT. This encodes CATRAATNTEAFF.

Details on this clonotype: Possible read error: a much larger clone is one base away. The CDR3 DNA follows: TGTGCCAGCAGAAACGGACGGCACTCCTACGAGCAGCACTTC. Translating gives CASRNGRHSYEQHF. This chain connects TRBV2 to TRBJ2-7; D ambiguous. From germline, CDR1 is SNHLY and CDR2 FYNNEI. This CDR3 is built from 14 residues.

The table lists this clonotype with many counts. The rearrangement joins TRBV6-5 to TRBJ1-2; TRBD1 agrees at 9 bases. Losses at the gene ends were 6 bases for V and 1 base for J; bases not matched to a gene: 6. Germline V lookup: CDR1 MNHEY, CDR2 SVGAGI. The CDR3 covers 15 residues. For the CDR3, the DNA is TGTGCCAGCAGCCCTGGGACAGGGTATAACTATGGCTACACCTTC. Protein sequence: CASSPGTGYNYGYTF.

The rearrangement uses TRBV6-2 or TRBV6-3 and TRBJ1-2; 7 bases are shared with TRBD1. CDR3 length equals 13 residues. V dropped 6 bases and J dropped 3; count of bases not matched to a gene: 4. CDR1 MNHEY and CDR2 SVGEGT come from the germline V gene. As DNA, the CDR3 is TGTGCCAGCAGACGGACAGGCGACTATGGCTACACCTTC. This encodes CASRRTGDYGYTF.

This clonotype has a count of ten or more. This chain joins TRBV9 and TRBJ2-2; no clear D gene. This CDR3 region has 14 residues. Germline V gives CDR1 SGDLS, CDR2 YYNGEE. V was clipped by 0 bases and J by 3 bases, with 6 bases between them. For the CDR3, the DNA is TGTGCCAGCAGCGTAGAGACGCACACCGGGGAGCTGTTTTTT. This gives the protein CASSVETHTGELFF.

With regard to this clonotype: The conserved phenylalanine or tryptophan normally closing the CDR3 is absent here, so this likely arose from a read error. The rearrangement uses TRBV5-1 and TRBJ2-7; D remains unclear. Germline CDR1 reads SGHRS; CDR2 reads YFSETQ. The CDR3 has 12 amino acids. Trimming left V 4 bases short and J 2 bases short, with 7 bases between. This CDR3 is CASSPGTYEQYL. The CDR3 DNA is TGCGCCAGCAGCCCTGGCACCTACGAGCAGTACTTG.

This clonotype has at least ten counts. V and J are TRBV24-1 and TRBJ1-2; D perhaps matches TRBD1 (5 bases). Germline assignment: CDR1 KGHDR and CDR2 SFDVKD. The CDR3 extends over 15 amino acids. Trimming took 2 bases from V and 4 from J, leaving 13 bases between them. CDR3 sequence: CATSDSRQGTYGYTF. In DNA form, the CDR3 reads TGTGCCACCAGTGATTCCCGGCAGGGTACCTATGGCTACACCTTC.

About this clonotype itself: In this CDR3 the conserved last residue, phenylalanine or tryptophan, is missing, so a read error is likely. The V gene is TRBV28, the J gene TRBJ1-2; D ambiguous. Per germline, CDR1 MDHEN and CDR2 SYDVKM. The CDR3 length is 13 residues. Trimming cost V 2 bases and J 1 base, with 5 bases left between them. DNA for the CDR3: TGTGCCAGCAGTTTAACACGTAACTATGGCTACACCTAC. Residues: CASSLTRNYGYTY.

This clonotype has ten or more counts. This chain joins TRBV28 and TRBJ2-7; D may match TRBD1 or TRBD2 (6 bases each). Germline assignment: CDR1 MDHEN and CDR2 SYDVKM. The CDR3 has 14 residues. Deletions cut 5 bases from V and 6 bases from J, with 17 bases between. The CDR3 sequence: CASSGGTLISEQYF. The DNA of the CDR3 is TGTGCCAGCAGTGGCGGGACACTAATAAGCGAGCAGTACTTC. The full variable domain, rest sourced from reference TRBV28 and TRBJ2-7, is DVKVTQSSRYLVKRTGEKVFLECVQDMDHENMFWYRQDPGLGLRLIYFSYDVKMKEKGDIPEGYSVSREKKERFSLILESASTNQTSMYLCASSGGTLISEQYFGPGTRLTVT.

This clonotype has a count of ten or more. V gene TRBV4-1 combines with J gene TRBJ1-1; D ambiguous. Trimming took off 4 bases at V and 0 bases at J, with 9 bases between the two ends. CDR1 and CDR2 (germline): MGHRA, YSYEKL. This CDR3 has 14 residues. CDR3 in DNA: TGCGCCAGCAGCCCTCGGTCCTTGAACACTGAAGCTTTCTTT. Protein: CASSPRSLNTEAFF.

This clonotype was detected ten times or more. This rearrangement joins TRBV28 to TRBJ2-7, with 7 bases fitting TRBD2. Germline V gene lookup returns CDR1 MDHEN and CDR2 SYDVKM. The CDR3 runs 18 residues. The V segment lost 1 base and the J segment 12 bases; nucleotides outside the gene matches: 24. The CDR3 DNA is TGTGCCAGCAGTTTATTGGCCGGTGGGGGGGTGGGGCCACAAGCCCTGTACTTC. It yields the protein CASSLLAGGGVGPQALYF.